This TCR beta chain was sequenced for a study of beta chain features in type 1 diabetes. Trimming stripped 0 bases from V and 3 bases from J, with 19 bases between. This CDR3 region has 18 residues. From germline, CDR1 is LNHDA and CDR2 SQIVND (reference sequence). Whole-study results and caveats: Insertions at VDJ junctions were less frequent in type 1 diabetes patients. These patients also deleted more nucleotides at the same junctions. Naive, central memory and Treg TCRB repertoires seemed to resemble each other more closely in patients than they did in healthy donors. A definitive answer on HLA type influencing TCRB rearrangement was not reached here.

It was one heparinised blood draw, averaging about 120 mL, that each donor gave. Comments on this clone: Its antigen is unknown.

TCRB transcripts that were expressed got sequenced, as all of the isolated RNA had been reverse transcribed. The repertoire was sequenced with immunoSEQ multiplex PCR; TCRdb's copy has only in-frame clones and lacks some. The sample shows around 400,000 clones, more than 13% of them seen only once. Specimen: naive CD4+ T cells from blood. The V call is TRBV19, the J call TRBJ2-3, with D perhaps TRBD1 (6 bases). The sequence derives from a woman younger than 35 in good health. The CDR3 coding sequence is TGTGCCAGTAGTATAGAAGTCAGGGGCCGGAGACGAACAGATACGCAGTATTTT. Translating it yields CASSIEVRGRRRTDTQYF.